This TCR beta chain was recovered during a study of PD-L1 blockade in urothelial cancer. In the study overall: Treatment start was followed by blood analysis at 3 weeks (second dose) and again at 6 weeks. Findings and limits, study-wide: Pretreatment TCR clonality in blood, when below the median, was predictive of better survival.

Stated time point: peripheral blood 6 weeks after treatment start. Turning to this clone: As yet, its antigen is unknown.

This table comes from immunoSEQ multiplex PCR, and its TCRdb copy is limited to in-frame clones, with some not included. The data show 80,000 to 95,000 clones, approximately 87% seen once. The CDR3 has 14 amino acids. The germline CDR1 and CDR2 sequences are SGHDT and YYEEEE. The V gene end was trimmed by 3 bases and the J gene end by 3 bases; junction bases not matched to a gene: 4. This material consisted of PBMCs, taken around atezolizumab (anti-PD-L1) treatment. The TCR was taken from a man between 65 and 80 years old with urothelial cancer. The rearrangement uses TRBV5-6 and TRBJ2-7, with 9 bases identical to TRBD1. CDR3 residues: CASSSRTGDYEQYF. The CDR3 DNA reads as TGTGCCAGCAGCTCCCGGACAGGGGACTACGAGCAGTACTTC.